These 2 T cell receptor beta chains originate from one sample sequenced in a study of monozygotic twins with inflammatory bowel disease. TCRdb re-analyzed the 5' RACE reads; it lists each CDR3 protein once, without DNA. The table gives nearly 450,000 distinct CDR3 sequences; the top ten clones make up about 2.6% of it. The specimen was blood. The receptors were sampled from a human donor with ulcerative colitis or Crohn's disease, or a healthy co-twin of an affected twin (not recorded which).

The chain combines TRBV5-1 with TRBJ1-1; TCRdb indicates TRBD1, and absent DNA this call remains unverified. The germline gives CDR1 SGHRS, CDR2 YFSETQ. The length of the CDR3 is 15 residues. CDR3 sequence reads: CASSPWDTQGTEAFF. Supplemented by reference TRBV5-1 and TRBJ1-1, the full variable domain reads KAGVTQTPRYLIKTRGQQVTLSCSPISGHRSVSWYQQTPGQGLQFLFEYFSETQRNKGNFPGRFSGRQFSNSRSEMNVSTLELGDSALYLCASSPWDTQGTEAFFGQGTRLTVV.

V gene TRBV29-1 combines with J gene TRBJ1-1; the TCRdb call, TRBD1, lacks DNA for checking. There are 13 residues in the CDR3. CDR1 and CDR2 from the germline V gene are SQVTM and ANQGSEA. Here the CDR3 reads CSVVSRMNTEAFF.